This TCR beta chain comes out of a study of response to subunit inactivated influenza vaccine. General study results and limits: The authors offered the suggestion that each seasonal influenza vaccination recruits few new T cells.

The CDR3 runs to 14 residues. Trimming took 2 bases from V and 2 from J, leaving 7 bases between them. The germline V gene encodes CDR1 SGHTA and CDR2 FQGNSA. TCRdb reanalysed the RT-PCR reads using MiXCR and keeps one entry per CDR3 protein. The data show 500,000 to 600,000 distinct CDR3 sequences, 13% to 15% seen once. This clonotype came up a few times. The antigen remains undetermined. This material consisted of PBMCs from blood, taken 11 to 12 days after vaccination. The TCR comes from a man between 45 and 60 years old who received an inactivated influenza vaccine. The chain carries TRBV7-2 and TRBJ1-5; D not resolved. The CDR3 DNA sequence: TGTGCCAGCAGCTTATACAGCCGCAATCAGCCCCAGCATTTT. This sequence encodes CASSLYSRNQPQHF.